This T cell receptor beta chain was captured by sequencing in a study of cytomegalovirus exposure and HLA in healthy donors. Study details: About 179 million T cells yielded roughly 120 million unique TCR beta sequences in earlier analysis. General study points: Later analysis identified several of the most significant clusters that appeared linked to common viral pathogens. When analyzed later, a missense DCLRE1C variant was found to be linked to TCR beta V- and J-gene trimming.

Concerning this clone itself: The antigen is undetermined.

Healthy bone marrow donors supplied every sample. Primers for the PCR totalled 60 Vbeta and 13 Jbeta. TCRdb's table, derived via immunoSEQ multiplex PCR, lists solely in-frame clones and lacks some. Of approximately 160,000 clones in the sample, around 74% are singletons; the top ten hold 1.3% to 1.5%. The sample was PBMCs. The sequence derives from a young man in good health and CMV-seronegative.

The CDR3 is CASRLAGTNEQFF. The CDR3 DNA sequence: TGTGCCAGCAGACTAGCGGGGACCAATGAGCAGTTCTTC. V and J are TRBV27 and TRBJ2-1; 10 nucleotides line up with TRBD2. CDR3 length: 13 amino acids. CDR1 and CDR2 from the germline V gene are MNHEY and SMNVEV (reference sequence). The V segment lost 6 bases and the J segment 6 bases; nucleotides outside the gene matches: 2.